The rows below give T cell receptor beta chains drawn from one sample of a study of T-cell reconstitution after alpha-beta-depleted transplantation in children. MiXCR, applied by TCRdb to the PCR reads, yields one record per CDR3 protein. The table includes about 20,000 distinct CDR3 sequences, 11% detected once. The sample consisted of PBMCs from the stem cell graft donor, taken from the stem cell graft. Receptor source: a human donor who donated a stem cell graft to a child with chronic granulomatous disease. Both conserved end residues are part of each CDR3. The order of the fields is V gene, J gene, D gene, clone size, CDR3 DNA, CDR3 protein. A D gene is named only where the DNA matches it firmly. The size entry gives once, few, many or a size class.

v_gene: TRBV15
j_gene: TRBJ2-2
d_gene: TRBD2
abundance: many
CDR3nt: TGTGCCACCAGCAGAGATGGACTAGCTTACACCGGGGAGCTGTTTTTT
CDR3aa: CATSRDGLAYTGELFF

v_gene: TRBV27
j_gene: TRBJ2-2
d_gene: TRBD2
abundance: many
CDR3nt: TGTGCCAGCAGTTTAATTACTAGCGGCACCGGGGAGCTGTTTTTT
CDR3aa: CASSLITSGTGELFF

v_gene: TRBV3-1
j_gene: TRBJ2-5
d_gene: .
abundance: many
CDR3nt: TGTGCCAGCAGTCGAAATCAAGAGACCCAGTACTTC
CDR3aa: CASSRNQETQYF

v_gene: TRBV21-1
j_gene: TRBJ1-4
d_gene: .
abundance: many
CDR3nt: TGTGCCAGCAGCAGAGCGGAAAATGAAAAACTGTTTTTT
CDR3aa: CASSRAENEKLFF

v_gene: TRBV20-1
j_gene: TRBJ2-7
d_gene: TRBD1
abundance: many
CDR3nt: TGCAGTGCGGCCCAGACAGGGGTCTACGAGCAGTACTTC
CDR3aa: CSAAQTGVYEQYF

v_gene: TRBV20-1
j_gene: TRBJ2-3
d_gene: TRBD2
abundance: many
CDR3nt: TGCAGTGCTGGGGGTGGACTAGCGGGATCAGATACGCAGTATTTT
CDR3aa: CSAGGGLAGSDTQYF

v_gene: TRBV5-5
j_gene: TRBJ2-1
d_gene: TRBD2
abundance: many
CDR3nt: TGTGCCAGCAGCATAGCGGGAAAATACAATGAGCAGTTCTTC
CDR3aa: CASSIAGKYNEQFF

v_gene: TRBV20-1
j_gene: TRBJ1-5
d_gene: .
abundance: many
CDR3nt: TGCAGTGCTAGAGAACACATTAGCAATCAGCCCCAGCATTTT
CDR3aa: CSAREHISNQPQHF

v_gene: TRBV28
j_gene: TRBJ2-7
d_gene: TRBD2
abundance: many
CDR3nt: TGTGCCAGCAAACGAGCGGGAGGACCCACCTACGAGCAGTACTTC
CDR3aa: CASKRAGGPTYEQYF

v_gene: TRBV7-2
j_gene: TRBJ2-7
d_gene: TRBD2
abundance: once
CDR3nt: TGTGCCAGCAGCTTAGGGCAGTCAGCGGGAGGTTACGAGCAGTACTTC
CDR3aa: CASSLGQSAGGYEQYF

v_gene: TRBV5-1
j_gene: TRBJ2-1
d_gene: TRBD1
abundance: many
CDR3nt: TGCGCCAGCAGCTTGGAAGGGGACAGGAACAATGAGCAGTTCTTC
CDR3aa: CASSLEGDRNNEQFF

v_gene: TRBV14
j_gene: TRBJ2-7
d_gene: .
abundance: many
CDR3nt: TGTGCCAGCAGCCAAGGGGGGGACTACGAGCAGTACTTC
CDR3aa: CASSQGGDYEQYF

v_gene: TRBV2
j_gene: TRBJ2-1
d_gene: .
abundance: few
CDR3nt: TGTGCCAGCAGCGACGGTTACAATGAGCAGTTCTTC
CDR3aa: CASSDGYNEQFF

v_gene: TRBV10-3
j_gene: TRBJ1-2
d_gene: .
abundance: many
CDR3nt: TGTGCCATCAGTGAAAGGGGAGACTATGGCTACACCTTC
CDR3aa: CAISERGDYGYTF

v_gene: TRBV20-1
j_gene: TRBJ1-2
d_gene: .
abundance: many
CDR3nt: TGCAGTGCTAGTAAGGTTCAAACTAACTATGGCTACACCTTC
CDR3aa: CSASKVQTNYGYTF

v_gene: TRBV27
j_gene: TRBJ1-5
d_gene: TRBD1
abundance: many
CDR3nt: TGTGCCAGCAGCGGACAGGGTCAGCCCCAGCATTTT
CDR3aa: CASSGQGQPQHF

v_gene: TRBV20-1
j_gene: TRBJ2-1
d_gene: .
abundance: many
CDR3nt: TGCAGTGCTAGAGATCAGTGGGGGATTGAGCAGTTCTTC
CDR3aa: CSARDQWGIEQFF

v_gene: TRBV7-6
j_gene: TRBJ2-3
d_gene: TRBD2
abundance: many
CDR3nt: TGTGCCAGCAGCCAAAAAGCGGGGGGGGAACAGTATTTT
CDR3aa: CASSQKAGGEQYF

v_gene: TRBV7-6
j_gene: TRBJ2-5
d_gene: TRBD2
abundance: many
CDR3nt: TGTGCCAGCAGCTTAGCCCCTCCACTAGCGGGAGGGCCTGAGACCCAGTACTTC
CDR3aa: CASSLAPPLAGGPETQYF

v_gene: TRBV28
j_gene: TRBJ2-7
d_gene: .
abundance: many
CDR3nt: TGTGCCAGCAGTTGGCCCTTACAGGGTTCCTACGAGCAGTACTTC
CDR3aa: CASSWPLQGSYEQYF

v_gene: TRBV28
j_gene: TRBJ2-7
d_gene: TRBD1
abundance: many
CDR3nt: TGTGCCAGCAGTCCCTTGGACAGGGACTACGAGCAGTACTTC
CDR3aa: CASSPLDRDYEQYF

v_gene: TRBV20-1
j_gene: TRBJ1-6
d_gene: .
abundance: many
CDR3nt: TGCAGTGCTAGAGATAGAACAGATATTAATTCACCCCTCCACTTT
CDR3aa: CSARDRTDINSPLHF